This passage covers 7 T cell receptor beta chains from one sample sequenced in a study of patients and donors after allogeneic stem cell transplantation. TCRdb re-called the RT-PCR reads through MiXCR, storing one row per CDR3 protein. The data show around 240,000 distinct CDR3 sequences, with around 14% seen just once and 9.5% to 13% held by the top ten. Specimen: blood, either unsorted or a sorted T cell fraction (not recorded which). These receptors originate from a human donor who was either an allogeneic HSCT recipient or a stem cell or donor lymphocyte infusion donor (not recorded which). It is not recorded whose cells these are; they may come from a transplant donor.

The V gene is TRBV7-2, the J gene TRBJ2-4; TRBD2 agrees at 11 bases. Germline V CDR1 and CDR2: SGHTA, FQGNSA. The CDR3 runs to 14 residues. Trimming at V came to 1 base and at J to 14 bases, leaving 7 bases not matched to a gene. The CDR3 DNA follows: TGTGCCAGCAGCTTAGGACTAGCGGGATCCTTTGAGTACTTC. Residues: CASSLGLAGSFEYF.

This clonotype was observed a handful of times. J is TRBJ1-5 and V is TRBV11-1; 7 bases are shared with TRBD1. The CDR3 is 19 amino acids. The J segment lost 0 bases and the V segment lost 6 bases, leaving 17 bases of the junction unmatched. Germline V gives CDR1 SGHAT, CDR2 FQDESV (reference sequence). In nucleotides, the CDR3 is TGTGCCAGCAGTTCGCAGGGGGACGGGGCCCACTATAGCAATCAGCCCCAGCATTTT. It specifies CASSSQGDGAHYSNQPQHF.

This chain links TRBV12-3 or TRBV12-4 with TRBJ1-1, with a tentative D call TRBD1 (6 bases). There are 16 residues in the CDR3. V was clipped by 2 bases and J by 4 bases, with 17 bases between them. This CDR3 reads CASSLSRGAHTTEAFF. CDR3 DNA: TGTGCCAGCAGTTTATCGAGGGGGGCGCATACCACTGAAGCTTTCTTT.

This clonotype showed up just a few times. A read error may produce the germline difference seen at one junction end. This chain links TRBV7-7 with TRBJ2-3, with D possibly TRBD2 on 5 matching bases. The CDR3 is made up of 18 amino acids. From germline, CDR1 is SSHAT and CDR2 FNYEAQ (reference sequence). The DNA for the CDR3 is TGTGCTAGCAGCTTAGCGCCGGACGCATACTTTGGCACAGATACGCAGTATTTT. Its protein product is CASSLAPDAYFGTDTQYF. Full variable domain (rest looked up from reference TRBV7-7 and TRBJ2-3): GAGVSQSPRYKVTKRGQDVTLRCDPISSHATLYWYQQALGQGPEFLTYFNYEAQPDKSGLPSDRFSAERPEGSISTLTIQRTEQRDSAMYRCASSLAPDAYFGTDTQYFGPGTRLTVL.

This clonotype was recorded a few times. The V call is TRBV7-2, the J call TRBJ1-2, with D unresolved. Germline CDR1 and CDR2: SGHTA and FQGNSA. The CDR3 is 15 amino acids. Trimming removed 1 base from V and 8 bases from J, with 17 bases in between. The CDR3 is CASSLGIFRIGGYTF. The CDR3 bases are TGTGCCAGCAGCTTAGGAATTTTTCGGATAGGCGGCTACACCTTC.

This clonotype was counted at least ten times. This chain connects TRBV14 to TRBJ2-3; 14 bases agree with TRBD2. Germline V gene lookup returns CDR1 SGHDN and CDR2 FVKESK. V shed 3 bases, J shed 4 bases, and the junction held 12 bases outside the gene matches. The CDR3 sequence is 19 residues long. CDR3 amino acids: CASSHRTSGRPISADTQYF. The CDR3 nucleotides are TGTGCCAGCAGCCATAGGACTAGCGGGAGGCCCATTTCCGCAGATACGCAGTATTTT.

Many counts were recorded for this clonotype. The V and J genes are TRBV5-6 and TRBJ2-7; 8 bases agree with TRBD1. The J segment lost 2 bases and the V segment lost 4 bases, leaving 8 bases of the junction unmatched. Germline CDR1 is SGHDT and CDR2 is YYEEEE. The CDR3 spans 15 residues. CDR3 sequence reads: CASSVGQEFTYEQYF. The CDR3 nucleotides are TGTGCCAGCAGCGTGGGACAGGAGTTTACCTACGAGCAGTACTTC.